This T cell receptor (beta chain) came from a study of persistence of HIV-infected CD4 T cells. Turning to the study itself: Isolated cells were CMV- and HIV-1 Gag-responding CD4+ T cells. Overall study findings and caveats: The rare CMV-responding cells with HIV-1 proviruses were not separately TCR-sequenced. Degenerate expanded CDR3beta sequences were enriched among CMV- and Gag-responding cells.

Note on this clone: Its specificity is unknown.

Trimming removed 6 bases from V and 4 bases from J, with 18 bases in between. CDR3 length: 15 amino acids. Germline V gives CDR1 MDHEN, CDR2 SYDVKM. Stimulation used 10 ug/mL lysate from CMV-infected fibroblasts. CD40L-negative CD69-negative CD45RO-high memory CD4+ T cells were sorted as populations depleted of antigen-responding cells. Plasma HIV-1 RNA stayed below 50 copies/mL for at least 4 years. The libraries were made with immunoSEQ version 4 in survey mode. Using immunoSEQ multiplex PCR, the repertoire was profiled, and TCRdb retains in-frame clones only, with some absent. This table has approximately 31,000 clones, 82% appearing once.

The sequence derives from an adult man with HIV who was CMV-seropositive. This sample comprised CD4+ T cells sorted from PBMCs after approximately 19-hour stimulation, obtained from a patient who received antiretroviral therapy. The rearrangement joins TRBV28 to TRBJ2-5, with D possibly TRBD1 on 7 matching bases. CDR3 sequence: CASSSGGGGRETQYF. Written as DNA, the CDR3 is TGTGCCAGCAGCTCAGGGGGAGGTGGTCGAGAGACCCAGTACTTC. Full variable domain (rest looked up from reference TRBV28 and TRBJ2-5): DVKVTQSSRYLVKRTGEKVFLECVQDMDHENMFWYRQDPGLGLRLIYFSYDVKMKEKGDIPEGYSVSREKKERFSLILESASTNQTSMYLCASSSGGGGRETQYFGPGTRLLVL.